These 20 T cell receptor beta chains were all obtained from the same sample, sequenced in a study of identical twins. Each CDR3 protein is one row after TCRdb ran MiXCR on the 5' RACE reads. The sample has approximately 230,000 distinct CDR3 sequences; about 6.7% are singletons. The same data also contributed to another study, on T cells expressing NK-cell markers.

Sequencing was performed on CD8+ T cells sorted from blood. These TCRs come from a woman between 18 and 29 years old in good health.

This clonotype showed up many times. V usage is TRBV9 and J usage is TRBJ2-4; D is undetermined. Between the trimmed V and J ends, which lost 0 bases and 0 bases, there was a span of 10 bases. CDR3 length equals 16 residues. The V gene's germline CDR1 is SGDLS and CDR2 YYNGEE. CDR3 sequence (DNA): TGTGCCAGCAGCGTAGGGAGTGACCTAGCCAAAAACATTCAGTACTTC. It yields the protein CASSVGSDLAKNIQYF.

The table lists this clonotype with many counts. The CDR3 DNA reads TGTGCCAGCGGATATTCAGGGGACAATGAGCAGTTCTTC. Translated: CASGYSGDNEQFF. This chain connects TRBV12-3 or TRBV12-4 to TRBJ2-1; possible D gene TRBD1, 6 bases. The CDR3 totals 13 residues. Trimming took off 8 bases at V and 5 bases at J, with 13 bases between the two ends.

The chain joins TRBV6-6 to TRBJ1-1; possibly TRBD1 for D (6 bases). This CDR3 is 13 amino acids long. In germline, CDR1 is MNHNY, CDR2 SVGAGI (reference sequence). V was shortened by 6 bases and J by 12 bases, with 20 bases between the two germline ends. CDR3 nucleotide sequence: TGTGCCAGCAGCTCCGCGGCAGGGGCTAAGTCTTTCTTT. Its translation: CASSSAAGAKSFF.

This clonotype was observed a handful of times. The chain recombines TRBV12-3 or TRBV12-4 with TRBJ2-3, with TRBD2 as a possible D gene (5 bases). V lost 0 bases to trimming and J lost 0 bases, with 22 bases between them. The CDR3 loop spans 20 amino acids. Here the CDR3 DNA reads TGTGCCAGCAGTTTAGCCGGGTTGGCGGGCAGACGGTCTAGCACAGATACGCAGTATTTT. Encoded protein: CASSLAGLAGRRSSTDTQYF.

This clonotype was seen only a few times. The chain combines TRBV14 with TRBJ2-2; 9 bases line up with TRBD2. Germline assignment: CDR1 SGHDN and CDR2 FVKESK. The V segment lost 0 bases and the J segment 6 bases; nucleotides outside the gene matches: 14. The CDR3 runs to 19 residues. In DNA, the CDR3 is TGTGCCAGCAGCCAAGATATGGTTCTAGCGGGAAAATCCCCCGGGGAGCTGTTTTTT. Protein product: CASSQDMVLAGKSPGELFF. The full variable domain, rest sourced from reference TRBV14 and TRBJ2-2, is EAGVTQFPSHSVIEKGQTVTLRCDPISGHDNLYWYRRVMGKEIKFLLHFVKESKQDESGMPNNRFLAERTGGTYSTLKVQPAELEDSGVYFCASSQDMVLAGKSPGELFFGEGSRLTVL.

V gene TRBV2 combines with J gene TRBJ2-3, with TRBD2 matching 7 bases. Trimming removed 6 bases from V and 6 bases from J; junction bases left unmatched: 6. Germline assignment: CDR1 SNHLY and CDR2 FYNNEI. The CDR3 is made up of 13 amino acids. The CDR3 region is CASSATSSDTQYF. CDR3 DNA sequence: TGTGCCAGCAGCGCGACTAGCTCGGATACGCAGTATTTT.

V gene TRBV24-1 combines with J gene TRBJ1-2; D unresolved. V lost 0 bases, J lost 5 bases, and 9 bases lay in between. The CDR3 spans 14 residues. Germline assignment: CDR1 KGHDR and CDR2 SFDVKD. CDR3 loop: CATSDLRLWYGYTF. CDR3 in DNA: TGTGCCACCAGTGATTTGCGGTTATGGTATGGCTACACCTTC.

This clonotype came up many times. V usage is TRBV7-8 and J usage is TRBJ1-1; 10 nucleotides match TRBD1. Germline V gene sequence: CDR1 SGHVS, CDR2 FQNEAQ. V was clipped by 0 bases and J by 4 bases; unmatched bases: 2. The CDR3 length is 15 residues. The CDR3 DNA reads as TGTGCCAGCAGCTTAGCAGGACAGGGGGGCACTGAAGCTTTCTTT. It is translated as CASSLAGQGGTEAFF.

This clonotype was picked up many times. V and J are TRBV7-9 and TRBJ2-7; D is undetermined. V lost 1 base and J lost 7, with 17 bases in between. CDR1 SEHNR and CDR2 FQNEAQ come from the germline V gene (reference sequence). This CDR3 is 15 amino acids long. The CDR3 region has the DNA TGTGCCAGCAGCTTAGTACGTAGTCCCCTTGATGAGCAGTACTTC. It translates to CASSLVRSPLDEQYF.

CDR3 nucleotides: TGTGCCTTGTCCCACCCGGAGCCCGAAGCTTTCTTT. This translates into CALSHPEPEAFF. This rearrangement joins TRBV2 to TRBJ1-1; the D is unclear. The germline V gene has CDR1 SNHLY and CDR2 FYNNEI. The V end lost 11 bases, the J end lost 8 bases, and 18 bases lay between the germline ends. The CDR3 contains 12 residues. Using reference TRBV2 and TRBJ1-1 for the parts outside the CDR3, the full variable domain is EPEVTQTPSHQVTQMGQEVILRCVPISNHLYFYWYRQILGQKVEFLVSFYNNEISEKSEIFDDQFSVERPDGSNFTLKIRSTKLEDSAMYFCALSHPEPEAFFGQGTRLTVV.

CDR3 in amino acids: CASSLVRLTDTQYF. In DNA form, the CDR3 reads TGTGCCAGCAGCTTAGTTCGGCTAACAGATACGCAGTATTTT. The chain couples TRBV7-9 to TRBJ2-3; D remains ambiguous. Germline V gives CDR1 SEHNR, CDR2 FQNEAQ (reference sequence). The CDR3 contains 14 residues. Deletions cut 1 base from V and 3 bases from J, with 8 bases between.

V is TRBV7-9 and J is TRBJ2-7; D possibly matches TRBD1 or TRBD2 (6 bases each). This CDR3 spans 15 amino acids. Germline-derived CDR1 and CDR2 are SEHNR and FQNEAQ (reference sequence). V shed 3 bases and J shed 5 bases, with 17 bases lying between them. CDR3: CASSFQGGGLNEQYF. The CDR3 DNA follows: TGTGCCAGCAGCTTCCAAGGGGGAGGCTTGAACGAGCAGTACTTC.

As to this clonotype: An end of the junction does not agree with germline; a read error may underlie this. The gene calls are TRBV20-1 and TRBJ2-2; 8 bases fit TRBD2. CDR1 DFQATT and CDR2 SNEGSKA come from the germline V gene (reference sequence). The CDR3 runs 17 residues. The CDR3 is CCARDGSGGANTGELFF. CDR3 DNA sequence: TGCTGTGCTAGAGATGGGAGCGGGGGCGCGAACACCGGGGAGCTGTTTTTT.

The V and J genes are TRBV18 and TRBJ2-5, with 7 nucleotides matching TRBD1. The length of the CDR3 is 13 residues. V lost 4 bases and J lost 5; bases outside the gene matches: 4. Germline loops: CDR1 KGHSH, CDR2 LQKENI. The CDR3 coding sequence is TGTGCCAGCTCACAGAAACAGGGGGAGACCCAGTACTTC. Residues: CASSQKQGETQYF. Full variable domain (missing parts from reference TRBV18 and TRBJ2-5): NAGVMQNPRHLVRRRGQEARLRCSPMKGHSHVYWYRQLPEEGLKFMVYLQKENIIDESGMPKERFSAEFPKEGPSILRIQQVVRGDSAAYFCASSQKQGETQYFGPGTRLLVL.

V usage is TRBV11-2 and J usage is TRBJ2-7, with D maybe TRBD2 (5 bases). Trimming stripped 5 bases from V and 9 bases from J, with 17 bases between. The CDR3 has 13 residues. From germline, CDR1 is SGHAT and CDR2 FQNNGV. The CDR3 spells CASSLAAGSVQYF. The CDR3 DNA follows: TGTGCCAGCAGCCTAGCCGCGGGTAGTGTGCAGTACTTC.

This clonotype occurred many times. This sequence joins TRBV7-9 and TRBJ2-1; 13 nucleotides agree with TRBD2. CDR3 length: 15 amino acids. The germline V gene has CDR1 SEHNR and CDR2 FQNEAQ (reference sequence). The V and J ends lost 5 bases and 10 bases, in that order; junction bases with no gene match: 8. CDR3 bases: TGTGCCAGCAGCCCCGGTGGACTAGCGGGAGACGAGCAGTTCTTC. This translates into CASSPGGLAGDEQFF.

The genes are TRBV27 and TRBJ2-1, with D unresolved. Looked up from germline, CDR1 is MNHEY and CDR2 is SMNVEV (reference sequence). Trimming removed 8 bases from V and 6 bases from J, with 8 bases in between. CDR3 length equals 11 residues. The CDR3 loop reads CASRAFNEQFF. The DNA for the CDR3 is TGTGCCAGCCGGGCCTTCAATGAGCAGTTCTTC.

The sample holds many counts of this clonotype. The gene calls are TRBV9 and TRBJ2-5; D tentatively fits TRBD1 or TRBD2 (5 bases each). This CDR3 has 15 amino acids. Between the trimmed V and J ends, which lost 3 bases and 5 bases, there was a span of 17 bases. From germline, CDR1 is SGDLS and CDR2 YYNGEE. This CDR3 is CASSAYGAGEETQYF. CDR3 coding DNA: TGTGCCAGCAGCGCCTATGGGGCGGGCGAGGAGACCCAGTACTTC.

CDR3 coding DNA: TGCAGTGCTAGAGATTTGTGGGGCAATTCCTATGGCTACACCTTC. Translated, it gives CSARDLWGNSYGYTF. This chain connects TRBV20-1 to TRBJ1-2; D perhaps matches TRBD1 (5 bases). Germline assignment: CDR1 DFQATT and CDR2 SNEGSKA (reference sequence). There are 15 residues in the CDR3. V lost 0 bases, J lost 4 bases, and 15 bases lay in between.

The rearrangement joins TRBV4-1 to TRBJ2-7; D is undetermined. From germline, CDR1 is MGHRA and CDR2 YSYEKL. The V gene lost 3 bases and the J gene lost 6 bases, with 15 bases spanning the gap. There are 14 residues in the CDR3. The CDR3 reads CASSQSSASIEQYF. The CDR3 coding sequence is TGCGCCAGCAGCCAGTCGTCAGCCTCCATCGAGCAGTACTTC.